Following are 19 T cell receptor beta chains from one sample sequenced in a study of vaccination and CD4 T cells after COVID-19. These receptors have no known antigen. An Oncomine TCR Beta short-read assay was used to sequence the DNA from cultured CD4+ T cells. MiXCR, run by TCRdb on the PCR reads, gives a single entry per CDR3 protein. The sample yields more than 15,000 distinct CDR3 sequences, almost 60% seen once. The treatment is: roughly 11-day PBMC culture with coronavirus spike peptide pools or control peptides (ViraFEST assay). Sample: CD4+ T cells from blood, cultured in vitro. These receptors all stem from a human donor who had recovered from COVID-19.

The sample holds one count of this clonotype. CDR3 sequence reads: CASSLGRNYGYTF. CDR3 bases: TGTGCCAGCAGTCTGGGACGTAACTATGGCTACACCTTC. The genes are TRBV7-2 and TRBJ1-2; D is perhaps TRBD1 (5 bases). V dropped 6 bases and J dropped 1 base, with 9 bases sitting between them. The germline CDR1 and CDR2 sequences are SGHTA and FQGNSA. The CDR3 sequence is 13 residues long.

The chain combines TRBV6-1 with TRBJ2-5; 9 bases line up with TRBD1. The CDR3 is 13 amino acids. CDR1 is MNHNS and CDR2 is SASEGT in the germline V gene. Trimming took 8 bases from V and 5 from J; bases not matched to a gene: 6. This chain's CDR3 is CASPDRGEETQYF. For the CDR3, the DNA is TGTGCCAGCCCGGACAGGGGCGAGGAGACCCAGTACTTC.

This clonotype showed up just a few times. The chain has TRBV29-1 and TRBJ1-3; D might be TRBD1 (5 bases). CDR1 is SQVTM and CDR2 is ANQGSEA in the germline V gene. There are 13 residues in the CDR3. V shed 4 bases and J shed 8 bases, with 15 bases lying between them. The CDR3 DNA reads as TGCAGCGTTGCTCAGGGAGTAGAAGACACCATATATTTT. Amino acids: CSVAQGVEDTIYF.

V is TRBV6-5 and J is TRBJ2-3, with no clear D. Trimming stripped 0 bases from V and 0 bases from J, with 4 bases between. The CDR3 runs 14 residues. The germline gives CDR1 MNHEY, CDR2 SVGAGI. The CDR3 reads CASSYSRSTDTQYF. The CDR3 DNA is TGTGCCAGCAGTTACTCGCGGAGCACAGATACGCAGTATTTT.

This clonotype was seen more than once but under ten times. The V and J genes are TRBV7-2 and TRBJ2-3; D uncertain. The CDR3 is 13 residues long. The germline CDR1 and CDR2 sequences are SGHTA and FQGNSA. With 5 bases removed from V and 5 bases from J, the gap between germline ends came to 11 bases. As DNA, the CDR3 is TGTGCCAGCAGCCGTCAGTATAGAGATACGCAGTATTTT. The encoded protein is CASSRQYRDTQYF.

The CDR3 spells CASSLDRGLTDTQYF. The CDR3 DNA reads TGTGCCAGCAGCTTGGATCGGGGGTTAACAGATACGCAGTATTTT. This chain links TRBV5-4 with TRBJ2-3; possible D gene TRBD2, 6 bases. CDR1 SGHNT and CDR2 YYREEE come from the germline V gene (reference sequence). Trimming shortened V by 0 bases and J by 3 bases, and 11 bases separated the two germline ends. This CDR3 is built from 15 residues.

The rearrangement joins TRBV20-1 to TRBJ1-2, with 10 bases matching TRBD1. CDR3 length equals 16 residues. The V gene end was trimmed by 5 bases and the J gene end by 4 bases; junction bases not matched to a gene: 13. Germline V CDR1 and CDR2: DFQATT, SNEGSKA (reference sequence). The CDR3 DNA reads as TGCAGTGCTGCCAGGACAGGGGGTAGTGGAATCTATGGCTACACCTTC. Amino acids: CSAARTGGSGIYGYTF.

This chain links TRBV7-9 with TRBJ1-2, with 7 positions matching TRBD1. The germline V gene has CDR1 SEHNR and CDR2 FQNEAQ (reference sequence). Trimming took 2 bases from V and 4 from J; bases not matched to a gene: 4. The CDR3 has 14 amino acids. The CDR3, as DNA: TGTGCCAGCAGCTTATTGGGACAGTCCTATGGCTACACCTTC. This codes for CASSLLGQSYGYTF. Full variable domain (missing parts from reference TRBV7-9 and TRBJ1-2): DTGVSQNPRHKITKRGQNVTFRCDPISEHNRLYWYRQTLGQGPEFLTYFQNEAQLEKSRLLSDRFSAERPKGSFSTLEIQRTEQGDSAMYLCASSLLGQSYGYTFGSGTRLTVV.

The rearrangement joins TRBV20-1 to TRBJ2-7, with D unclear. CDR3 length: 14 amino acids. V lost 4 bases and J lost 3, with 16 bases in between. Germline V lookup: CDR1 DFQATT, CDR2 SNEGSKA (reference sequence). The chain's CDR3 is CSATLHGPGYEQYF. As DNA, the CDR3 is TGCAGTGCTACCCTCCACGGGCCCGGCTACGAGCAGTACTTC.

This clonotype turned up a few times. This rearrangement joins TRBV20-1 to TRBJ1-2; possibly TRBD1 for D (5 bases). The CDR3 is made up of 13 amino acids. The V end was cut by 0 bases, the J end by 7 bases, with 12 bases between. Looked up from germline, CDR1 is DFQATT and CDR2 is SNEGSKA (reference sequence). The CDR3 loop is CSARDPRAGGYTF. CDR3 DNA sequence: TGCAGTGCTAGAGATCCCAGGGCAGGTGGCTACACCTTC.

This clonotype has just a few counts. The J gene is TRBJ1-3, the V gene TRBV20-1; the match to TRBD1 covers 9 bases. The germline CDR1 and CDR2 sequences are DFQATT and SNEGSKA (reference sequence). The CDR3 spans 18 residues. After removal of 5 bases from V and 2 bases from J, the junction contained 16 bases not matched to a gene. CDR3 loop: CSALAVPGTGTTGNTIYF. CDR3 coding DNA: TGCAGTGCTCTAGCGGTCCCCGGGACAGGGACGACTGGAAACACCATATATTTT.

The chain uses TRBV6-5 and TRBJ2-1; TRBD2 matches 7 bases. V lost 0 bases to trimming and J lost 6 bases; unmatched junction nucleotides: 2. Looked up from germline, CDR1 is MNHEY and CDR2 is SVGAGI. The CDR3 is 14 amino acids. Here the CDR3 DNA reads TGTGCCAGCAGTTACTCTTGGGGGGGCAATGAGCAGTTCTTC. Amino acid sequence: CASSYSWGGNEQFF.

CDR3 in amino acids: CASSDTLTGYGYTF. For the CDR3, the DNA is TGTGCCAGCAGTGACACCTTGACCGGTTATGGCTACACCTTC. The chain combines TRBV25-1 with TRBJ1-2; no clear D. Trimming cost V 3 bases and J 5 bases, with 13 bases left between them. The CDR3 consists of 14 residues. Germline V gene data show CDR1 as MGHDK and CDR2 as SYGVNS.

This chain links TRBV6-1 with TRBJ2-2; D tentatively reads TRBD1 or TRBD2 (5 bases each). This CDR3 spans 15 amino acids. Germline V gene lookup returns CDR1 MNHNS and CDR2 SASEGT. V was cut by 2 bases and J by 9 bases, with 16 bases left in between. CDR3 sequence: CASSESGLGTWELFF. CDR3 DNA sequence: TGTGCCAGCAGTGAAAGTGGGTTGGGGACCTGGGAGCTGTTTTTT.

The rearrangement joins TRBV10-3 to TRBJ2-5; TRBD1 matches 12 bases. This CDR3 has 15 residues. After removal of 5 bases from V and 5 bases from J, the junction contained 6 bases not matched to a gene. The germline gives CDR1 ENHRY, CDR2 SYGVKD. Written as DNA, the CDR3 is TGTGCCATCAGTATGGGACAGGGGGCCCTTGAGACCCAGTACTTC. Residues: CAISMGQGALETQYF.

The chain is built from TRBV2 and TRBJ1-1; a weak D match, TRBD1 (6 bases). V was trimmed by 8 bases and J by 3 bases, leaving 13 bases between them. The CDR3 totals 13 residues. CDR1 is SNHLY and CDR2 is FYNNEI in the germline V gene. CDR3 in DNA: TGTGCCAGCCGCCTCGACAGGTACACTGAAGCTTTCTTT. Amino acids: CASRLDRYTEAFF.

This clonotype was counted between two and nine times. The V call is TRBV2, the J call TRBJ1-6; possible D gene TRBD1, 5 bases. The CDR3 is 13 residues long. The germline V and J ends were trimmed by 10 bases and 4 bases, with 11 bases remaining between them. Germline V gene sequence: CDR1 SNHLY, CDR2 FYNNEI. The CDR3 loop reads CATGGLYNSPLHF. The CDR3 region has the DNA TGTGCCACCGGGGGTCTTTATAATTCACCCCTCCACTTT. Full variable domain (remainder filled in from reference TRBV2 and TRBJ1-6): EPEVTQTPSHQVTQMGQEVILRCVPISNHLYFYWYRQILGQKVEFLVSFYNNEISEKSEIFDDQFSVERPDGSNFTLKIRSTKLEDSAMYFCATGGLYNSPLHFGNGTRLTVT.

The chain combines TRBV15 with TRBJ1-6; no reliable D call. V shed 4 bases and J shed 12 bases, with 19 bases lying between them. Looked up from germline, CDR1 is LNHNV and CDR2 is YYDKDF (reference sequence). The CDR3 has 15 residues. The CDR3, as DNA: TGTGCCACCAGCAAAGTTTGGAGGGAAGGAGAACCCCTCCACTTT. Amino acid sequence: CATSKVWREGEPLHF.

The J gene is TRBJ2-7, the V gene TRBV5-4; 12 nucleotides align to TRBD2. Germline lookup yields CDR1 SGHNT and CDR2 YYREEE (reference sequence). The CDR3 runs 20 residues. V shed 3 bases, J shed 0 bases, and the junction held 16 bases outside the gene matches. The CDR3, as DNA: TGTGCCAGCAGCTCGGGCGACAGGACTAGCGGGGACCCCCGCTCCTACGAGCAGTACTTC. This translates into CASSSGDRTSGDPRSYEQYF.